This section outlines one TCR beta chain sequence together with its context. No antigen is known for it. Time point defined: baseline, week 1 (first vaccination visit). Treatment of the sample: pre-vaccination baseline after standard-of-care therapy. Astrocytomas found in donors were new, WHO grade 3 or 4, IDH1-mutant and ATRX-lost. The data originate from a study of a mutant IDH1 vaccine in newly diagnosed glioma. Study-level background: Patients' prior therapy spanned radiotherapy, temozolomide, or both; most underwent both.

The repertoire was sequenced with immunoSEQ multiplex PCR; TCRdb's copy has only in-frame clones and lacks some. The sample carries 80,000 to 100,000 clones, 80% recorded once. Study results and limitations: Overall, 90% to 95% of patients had vaccine-induced immune responses. No link was apparently found between pseudoprogression and changes in top peripheral T cell clonotypes.

The V gene lost 7 bases and the J gene lost 3 bases, with 13 bases spanning the gap. The CDR3 contains 12 residues. CDR1 and CDR2 from the germline V gene are SQVTM and ANQGSEA. The sample here was PBMCs, taken from a glioma patient treated with radiotherapy, temozolomide or both. The V and J genes are TRBV29-1 and TRBJ2-7; TRBD2 might be the D (7 bases). The receptor's source is a middle-aged man with glioma. CDR3 sequence: CSGGGDSYEQYF. CDR3 sequence (DNA): TGCAGCGGGGGGGGCGACAGCTACGAGCAGTACTTC.